Listed here are 26 T cell receptor beta chains from one sample, sequenced in a study of identical twins. TCRdb reprocessed the 5' RACE reads with MiXCR, giving one entry per CDR3 protein. This sample has about 220,000 distinct CDR3 sequences, with 7% to 8.5% found just once. These data also featured in a second study, about yellow fever vaccine responses in identical twins.

Sequenced input: CD8+ T cells sorted from blood. All receptors derive from a woman aged 18-29 years in good health.

At least ten counts were recorded for this clonotype. This chain uses TRBV29-1 with TRBJ1-3, with a possible D match to TRBD1 (6 bases). The length of the CDR3 is 14 residues. The germline gives CDR1 SQVTM, CDR2 ANQGSEA. V dropped 5 bases and J dropped 2 bases, with 13 bases sitting between them. The CDR3 nucleotides read TGCAGCGTTCTAGGACAGCACACTGGAAACACCATATATTTT. Translation: CSVLGQHTGNTIYF.

The V and J genes are TRBV7-9 and TRBJ2-7; D could derive from TRBD1 or TRBD2 (5 bases each). V was clipped by 1 base and J by 6 bases, with 7 bases between them. Germline loops: CDR1 SEHNR, CDR2 FQNEAQ (reference sequence). The CDR3 has 12 residues. In DNA form, the CDR3 reads TGTGCCAGCAGCTTAGACGGGACCGAGCAGTACGTC. It codes for CASSLDGTEQYV.

This clonotype showed up many times. The rearrangement links TRBV20-1 to TRBJ2-1, with D uncertain. Germline V CDR1 and CDR2: DFQATT, SNEGSKA (reference sequence). CDR3 size: 15 residues. Trimming removed 1 base from V and 2 bases from J, with 12 bases in between. The CDR3 nucleotides are TGCAGTGCTAGAGTGGTGGGATACACCTACAATGAGCAGTTCTTC. Translation: CSARVVGYTYNEQFF.

This chain connects TRBV12-3 or TRBV12-4 to TRBJ2-5; TRBD1 aligns across 7 bases. The junction had 12 bases not matched to a gene; V was cut back by 5 bases and J by 0 bases. The CDR3 spans 17 residues. Here the CDR3 reads CASSIARTGVHQETQYF. As DNA, the CDR3 is TGTGCCAGCAGTATCGCCCGGACAGGCGTCCACCAAGAGACCCAGTACTTC.

Worth noting for this clonotype: Its ends do not fully match the called genes, so a read error is possible. This chain links TRBV9 with TRBJ2-1, with a tentative D call TRBD2 (5 bases). The CDR3 is 14 amino acids. CDR1 and CDR2 from the germline V gene are SGDLS and YYNGEE. The CDR3 reads CASTPWASWDDQFF. CDR3 DNA: TGTGCCAGCACCCCGTGGGCTAGCTGGGATGATCAGTTCTTC.

The chain is built from TRBV20-1 and TRBJ1-4; D remains unclear. Trimming removed 0 bases at V and 3 bases at J, with 2 bases between. This CDR3 is built from 12 residues. Germline CDR1 is DFQATT and CDR2 is SNEGSKA (reference sequence). The CDR3 protein is CSARDPNEKLFF. CDR3 coding DNA: TGCAGTGCTAGAGATCCTAATGAAAAACTGTTTTTT.

This clonotype came up many times. The V and J genes are TRBV29-1 and TRBJ2-2; a possible D gene is TRBD1 (6 bases). V gave up 3 bases and J gave up 5 bases, with 10 bases separating them. The CDR3 consists of 13 residues. Germline V CDR1 and CDR2: SQVTM, ANQGSEA. CDR3 DNA: TGCAGCGTTGACAGGGGTAGTACCGGGGAGCTGTTTTTT. Translating it yields CSVDRGSTGELFF.

This clonotype was seen many times. V is TRBV12-3 or TRBV12-4 and J is TRBJ2-3, with TRBD1 matching over 8 bases. The CDR3 sequence is 14 residues long. V lost 3 bases to trimming and J lost 6 bases; unmatched junction nucleotides: 5. The DNA of the CDR3 is TGTGCCAGCAGTTTTCGGGACAGGTCGGATACGCAGTATTTT. Residues: CASSFRDRSDTQYF.

This clonotype showed up many times. The CDR3 region has the DNA TGTGCCAGCAGCTGGACAGGGGGCAGTGAGCAGTTCTTC. It yields the protein CASSWTGGSEQFF. The chain employs TRBV14 and TRBJ2-1; 11 nucleotides align to TRBD1. The germline V gene has CDR1 SGHDN and CDR2 FVKESK. The V gene end was trimmed by 5 bases and the J gene end by 9 bases; junction bases not matched to a gene: 3. The CDR3 runs to 13 residues.

The chain is built from TRBV7-9 and TRBJ1-2, with D hard to call. This CDR3 contains 13 residues. The germline V and J ends were trimmed by 5 bases and 4 bases, with 11 bases remaining between them. Germline CDR1 SEHNR, CDR2 FQNEAQ (reference sequence). The CDR3 DNA reads as TGTGCCAGCAGCGCGAAGCCCAGCTATGGCTACACCTTC. Protein sequence: CASSAKPSYGYTF. Combining the CDR3 with reference TRBV7-9 and TRBJ1-2 gives the whole variable domain DTGVSQNPRHKITKRGQNVTFRCDPISEHNRLYWYRQTLGQGPEFLTYFQNEAQLEKSRLLSDRFSAERPKGSFSTLEIQRTEQGDSAMYLCASSAKPSYGYTFGSGTRLTVV.

This clonotype was counted many times. V usage is TRBV12-3 or TRBV12-4 and J usage is TRBJ2-1; D might be TRBD2 (5 bases). CDR3 length: 14 amino acids. V lost 3 bases, J lost 2 bases, and 8 bases lay in between. The CDR3 loop is CASSFGETYNEQFF. CDR3 nucleotide sequence: TGTGCCAGCAGTTTCGGGGAGACCTACAATGAGCAGTTCTTC.

J is TRBJ2-7 and V is TRBV5-6; D possibly corresponds to TRBD1 (5 bases). This CDR3 contains 14 residues. The V end was cut by 2 bases, the J end by 3 bases, with 12 bases between. Germline V gene lookup returns CDR1 SGHDT and CDR2 YYEEEE. DNA of the CDR3: TGTGCCAGCAGCTTCGGCCCAGACAGCTACGAGCAGTACTTC. This encodes CASSFGPDSYEQYF.

At least ten counts were recorded for this clonotype. V usage is TRBV28 and J usage is TRBJ2-1; 8 bases line up with TRBD2. Germline CDR1 is MDHEN and CDR2 is SYDVKM. Trimming cost V 1 base and J 0 bases; bases outside gene matches: 5. The CDR3 has 17 amino acids. The CDR3 DNA reads TGTGCCAGCAGTTTATTGGCGGGAGGACCCTCCTACAATGAGCAGTTCTTC. Its translation is CASSLLAGGPSYNEQFF.

This chain uses TRBV20-1 with TRBJ2-6; 10 nucleotides agree with TRBD2. CDR1 DFQATT and CDR2 SNEGSKA come from the germline V gene (reference sequence). Unmatched junction bases numbered 8, after V lost 6 bases and J lost 0 bases. The CDR3 has 17 residues. The CDR3 spells CSALALAGTSGANVLTF. The CDR3 DNA is TGCAGTGCCCTCGCACTAGCGGGGACCTCTGGGGCCAACGTCCTGACTTTC.

The sample holds many counts of this clonotype. This chain connects TRBV6-2 or TRBV6-3 to TRBJ2-7; D is perhaps TRBD1 (5 bases). Trimming took 6 bases from V and 2 from J, leaving 17 bases between them. The CDR3 has 15 residues. The germline V gene has CDR1 MNHEY and CDR2 SVGEGT. The DNA of the CDR3 is TGTGCCAGCAGCCTGCAGGGCCTAATAACCTACGAGCAGTACTTC. Amino acids: CASSLQGLITYEQYF.

In this sample, this clonotype turned up a few times. The chain employs TRBV2 and TRBJ2-2; the D is unclear. V was pared by 10 bases and J by 6 bases, with 12 bases between. CDR3 size: 12 residues. In germline, CDR1 is SNHLY, CDR2 FYNNEI. The CDR3 sequence: CATVAVPGELFF. In DNA, the CDR3 is TGTGCCACAGTAGCTGTTCCCGGGGAGCTGTTTTTT.

This clonotype came up many times. CDR3 residues: CASSWGLDNEQFF. CDR3 bases: TGTGCCAGCAGTTGGGGACTAGACAATGAGCAGTTCTTC. This chain connects TRBV7-6 to TRBJ2-1; the match to TRBD2 covers 8 bases. The CDR3 length is 13 residues. The V segment lost 6 bases and the J segment 5 bases; nucleotides outside the gene matches: 3. The V gene's germline CDR1 is SGHVS and CDR2 FNYEAQ.

Only a few counts were recorded for this clonotype. This rearrangement joins TRBV9 to TRBJ2-1; 10 nucleotides align to TRBD2. This CDR3 has 16 amino acids. Germline V CDR1 and CDR2: SGDLS, YYNGEE. The V segment lost 0 bases and the J segment 5 bases; nucleotides outside the gene matches: 5. The CDR3 DNA reads TGTGCCAGCAGCGTAGGTTCTAGCGGGAGTGACAATGAGCAGTTCTTC. Translation: CASSVGSSGSDNEQFF.

At least ten counts were recorded for this clonotype. J is TRBJ2-2 and V is TRBV2, with D hard to call. V dropped 3 bases and J dropped 3 bases, with 8 bases sitting between them. This CDR3 is built from 14 residues. The germline V gene has CDR1 SNHLY and CDR2 FYNNEI. CDR3 loop: CASSDRIYTGELFF. In nucleotides, the CDR3 is TGTGCCAGCAGTGACAGGATCTACACCGGGGAGCTGTTTTTT. Combining the CDR3 with reference TRBV2 and TRBJ2-2 gives the whole variable domain EPEVTQTPSHQVTQMGQEVILRCVPISNHLYFYWYRQILGQKVEFLVSFYNNEISEKSEIFDDQFSVERPDGSNFTLKIRSTKLEDSAMYFCASSDRIYTGELFFGEGSRLTVL.

This clonotype was detected only a few times. The gene calls are TRBV12-3 or TRBV12-4 and TRBJ2-5; D call uncertain. The V end lost 6 bases, the J end lost 3 bases, and 11 bases lay between the germline ends. The length of the CDR3 is 13 residues. CDR3 DNA sequence: TGTGCCAGCAGCCCCTCACGGGAAGAGACCCAGTACTTC. Protein product: CASSPSREETQYF.

The rearrangement links TRBV12-3 or TRBV12-4 to TRBJ1-2; the D gene is possibly TRBD1 (6 bases). V was cut by 5 bases and J by 6 bases, with 19 bases left in between. The CDR3 spans 15 residues. CDR3 in DNA: TGTGCCAGCAGTCATCAACCACAGGGTACTGATGGCTACACCTTC. Its translation is CASSHQPQGTDGYTF.

This clonotype was counted many times. The V gene is TRBV5-1, the J gene TRBJ2-7, with a possible D match to TRBD1 (5 bases). Trimming cost V 3 bases and J 0 bases, with 10 bases left between them. The CDR3 length is 14 residues. Germline V CDR1 and CDR2: SGHRS, YFSETQ. CDR3 coding DNA: TGCGCCAGCAGCTCTGGACACAACTCCTACGAGCAGTACTTC. Its protein is CASSSGHNSYEQYF.

CDR3 nucleotides: TGTGCCAGCAGCCATGGCCAACACATTTACGAGCAGTACGTC. It is translated as CASSHGQHIYEQYV. V gene TRBV6-2 or TRBV6-3 combines with J gene TRBJ2-7, with D uncertain. Trimming removed 6 bases at V and 4 bases at J, with 16 bases between. CDR1 and CDR2 from the germline V gene are MNHEY and SVGEGT. This CDR3 region has 14 residues.

The rearrangement links TRBV15 to TRBJ2-3; D unclear. Trimming shortened V by 7 bases and J by 2 bases, and 10 bases separated the two germline ends. There are 13 residues in the CDR3. CDR1 LNHNV and CDR2 YYDKDF come from the germline V gene (reference sequence). CDR3 coding DNA: TGTGCCACCAACCCCCAGGACACAGATACGCAGTATTTT. The encoded protein is CATNPQDTDTQYF.

Details on this clonotype: One base away lies a much larger clone, so this may be a sequencing read error. The chain links TRBV29-1 to TRBJ2-1; D might be TRBD1 or TRBD2, each matching 5 bases. Germline CDR1 and CDR2: SQVTM and ANQGSEA. V was shortened by 6 bases and J by 5 bases, with 11 bases between the two germline ends. This CDR3 comprises 12 residues. The CDR3 DNA reads as TGCAGCGTGTGGGACGGAGACAATGAGCAGTTCTTC. It yields the protein CSVWDGDNEQFF.

This clonotype occurred a few times. The chain combines TRBV5-5 with TRBJ2-5; D is unresolved. V was clipped by 5 bases and J by 5 bases, with 13 bases between them. Germline values: CDR1 SGHKS, CDR2 YYEKEE (reference sequence). CDR3 size: 13 residues. CDR3 bases: TGTGCCAGCAGTTACCTCCTTTGGGAGACCCAGTACTTC. It translates to CASSYLLWETQYF.